Presented here are 14 T cell receptor beta chains from one specimen sequenced in a study of shared clonotypes between healthy human individuals. The protocol was immunoSEQ multiplex PCR, while the TCRdb copy is restricted to in-frame clones and leaves out a portion. The data contain a few million clones, just under 95% of them singletons. Terminally differentiated effector memory CD45RA+ cells were excluded from the naive CD8 cells, which were CD45RO-negative and positively selected for CCR7. The sample comprised naive CD8+ T cells from PBMCs. The source is a man aged 18 to 35 in good health. Some clones in this sample may be carry-over from other donors' samples.

The chain employs TRBV4-3 and TRBJ2-7; D gene unclear. CDR1 is LGHNA, CDR2 YSLEER, per germline. CDR3 length equals 13 residues. Trimming took 0 bases from V and 4 from J, leaving 7 bases between them. The CDR3 here is CASSQEGWYEQYF. The CDR3 DNA reads as TGCGCCAGCAGCCAAGAAGGGTGGTACGAGCAGTACTTC.

CDR3 in amino acids: CASSLIAGNSYEQYF. DNA of the CDR3: TGTGCCAGCAGCCTAATAGCGGGAAACTCCTACGAGCAGTACTTC. This chain connects TRBV7-8 to TRBJ2-7, with TRBD2 identical over 8 bases. This CDR3 has 15 amino acids. Germline V gene sequence: CDR1 SGHVS, CDR2 FQNEAQ. The V and J ends lost 5 bases and 0 bases, in that order; junction bases with no gene match: 6. Based on the CDR3 plus reference TRBV7-8 and TRBJ2-7, the full variable domain is GAGVSQSPRYKVAKRGQDVALRCDPISGHVSLFWYQQALGQGPEFLTYFQNEAQLDKSGLPSDRFFAERPEGSVSTLKIQRTQQEDSAVYLCASSLIAGNSYEQYFGPGTRLTVT.

Details on this clone: The same CDR3 can be traced to other DNA sequences in this sample. This rearrangement joins TRBV9 to TRBJ2-7, with 8 bases that match TRBD2. Germline CDR1 reads SGDLS; CDR2 reads YYNGEE. The CDR3 is 15 amino acids. V lost 0 bases, J lost 2 bases, and 4 bases stayed unmatched. This CDR3 reads CASSVGGSGTYEQYF. The CDR3 DNA sequence: TGTGCCAGCAGCGTAGGAGGTAGCGGGACCTACGAGCAGTACTTC.

The chain joins TRBV28 to TRBJ2-7, with 7 bases fitting TRBD1. With V trimmed by 5 bases and J by 6 bases, 4 bases remained unmatched. The germline CDR1 and CDR2 sequences are MDHEN and SYDVKM. There are 12 residues in the CDR3. The CDR3, as DNA: TGTGCCAGCAGTCCTACAGGGGTCGAGCAGTACTTC. Translating gives CASSPTGVEQYF.

CDR3 coding DNA: TGTGCCAGCAGTTTATCGCCGCAGGGTGGATCTGGTTCGGAGACCCAGTACTTC. Translation: CASSLSPQGGSGSETQYF. The chain uses TRBV27 and TRBJ2-5; TRBD1 is a possible D gene (5 bases). The CDR3 consists of 18 residues. The germline CDR1 and CDR2 sequences are MNHEY and SMNVEV (reference sequence). V gave up 0 bases and J gave up 5 bases, with 22 bases separating them.

V usage is TRBV4-1 and J usage is TRBJ2-1; 9 bases are a match to TRBD2. Germline-derived CDR1 and CDR2 are MGHRA and YSYEKL. The CDR3 covers 15 residues. V was pared by 3 bases and J by 4 bases, with 4 bases of the junction left unmatched. CDR3: CASSHRLAAYNEQFF. CDR3 sequence (DNA): TGCGCCAGCAGCCACCGACTAGCGGCTTACAATGAGCAGTTCTTC.

The V call is TRBV29-1, the J call TRBJ1-2, with D uncertain. V was clipped by 0 bases and J by 0 bases, with 5 bases between them. This CDR3 region has 13 residues. Germline-derived CDR1 and CDR2 are SQVTM and ANQGSEA. The CDR3 protein is CSVEDPPNYGYTF. In nucleotides, the CDR3 is TGCAGCGTTGAAGACCCACCTAACTATGGCTACACCTTC.

This sequence joins TRBV7-9 and TRBJ2-3; 9 bases fit TRBD1. The V segment lost 4 bases and the J segment 0 bases; nucleotides outside the gene matches: 8. Germline values: CDR1 SEHNR, CDR2 FQNEAQ (reference sequence). CDR3 length: 17 residues. CDR3 in amino acids: CASSSPGQGISTDTQYF. CDR3 nucleotides: TGTGCCAGCAGCTCACCGGGACAGGGCATTAGCACAGATACGCAGTATTTT.

The chain recombines TRBV28 with TRBJ2-7; D uncertain. Germline V CDR1 and CDR2: MDHEN, SYDVKM. This CDR3 is built from 14 residues. The V gene lost 7 bases and the J gene lost 3 bases, with 16 bases spanning the gap. CDR3 sequence: CASNGLGVGYEQYF. CDR3 nucleotide sequence: TGTGCCAGCAACGGGCTTGGTGTCGGCTACGAGCAGTACTTC.

The chain carries TRBV29-1 and TRBJ2-1; no firm D call. Germline CDR1 reads SQVTM; CDR2 reads ANQGSEA. V was shortened by 6 bases and J by 7 bases, with 10 bases between the two germline ends. The CDR3 has 11 amino acids. This CDR3 is CSVAPGNEQFF. CDR3 nucleotide sequence: TGCAGCGTCGCCCCCGGAAATGAGCAGTTCTTC.

Worth noting for this clone: This same CDR3 is encoded by further DNA sequences in the sample. The rearrangement links TRBV27 to TRBJ1-2; D call uncertain. V was trimmed by 3 bases and J by 4 bases, leaving 15 bases between them. The germline V gene has CDR1 MNHEY and CDR2 SMNVEV (reference sequence). This CDR3 comprises 15 residues. This CDR3 is CASSFGTSLGYGYTF. CDR3 DNA: TGTGCCAGCAGTTTCGGCACCTCCTTGGGCTATGGCTACACCTTC.

The chain carries TRBV6-5 and TRBJ2-2; D may be TRBD1 (6 bases). The germline V gene has CDR1 MNHEY and CDR2 SVGAGI. Trimming took 0 bases from V and 4 from J, leaving 12 bases between them. The CDR3 loop spans 16 amino acids. CDR3 bases: TGTGCCAGCAGTTACTCGGCCGGACAGTTCACCGGGGAGCTGTTTTTT. Protein sequence: CASSYSAGQFTGELFF.

The chain carries TRBV2 and TRBJ2-7; 9 bases match TRBD1. V lost 10 bases and J lost 5; bases outside the gene matches: 9. The germline V gene encodes CDR1 SNHLY and CDR2 FYNNEI. The CDR3 has 13 amino acids. CDR3 amino acids: CATPGTGPNEQYF. CDR3 bases: TGTGCCACTCCCGGGACAGGGCCTAACGAGCAGTACTTC.

The chain has TRBV7-8 and TRBJ2-5; 9 bases match TRBD2. Trimming took 5 bases from V and 3 from J; bases not matched to a gene: 10. Germline-derived CDR1 and CDR2 are SGHVS and FQNEAQ. The CDR3 totals 16 residues. CDR3 amino acids: CASSPRLAAKEETQYF. Here the CDR3 DNA reads TGTGCCAGCAGCCCCCGACTAGCGGCTAAAGAAGAGACCCAGTACTTC.